What follows are 22 T cell receptor beta chains derived from one specimen sequenced in a study of OX40 agonist ivuxolimab in advanced cancers. Library preparation used the immunoSEQ multiplex PCR assay. TCRdb took this table from immuneACCESS and kept in-frame rearrangements with V and J called. Such tables lack part of the clones; where checked against another copy, unresolved V genes explain under half of the gap, and the rest is unexplained. The sample table shows about 35,000 clones, and about four fifths are seen once. The ten largest make up around 12% of the sample. The sample consisted of CD4+ or CD8+ T cells sorted from blood, taken in a trial of the OX40 agonist ivuxolimab. The receptors stem from an adult with an advanced solid tumor such as melanoma, head and neck, liver or kidney cancer.

The CDR3 sequence: CAYSIGQGYAEQYF. The CDR3 DNA follows: TGTGCCTACAGTATCGGACAGGGGTATGCCGAGCAGTACTTC. This sequence joins TRBV30 and TRBJ2-7, with 9 bases matching TRBD1. The length of the CDR3 is 14 residues. Trimming at V came to 7 bases and at J to 6 bases, leaving 13 bases not matched to a gene. The germline gives CDR1 GTSNPN, CDR2 SVGIG (reference sequence).

The chain couples TRBV2 to TRBJ1-1; 8 positions match TRBD1. Germline CDR1 SNHLY, CDR2 FYNNEI. The CDR3 has 13 residues. The trim removed 10 bases at V and 1 base at J, leaving 5 bases unmatched. The DNA of the CDR3 is TGTGCCACCGTAGGACAGGGGAACACTGAAGCTTTCTTT. Residues: CATVGQGNTEAFF. Combining the CDR3 with reference TRBV2 and TRBJ1-1 gives the whole variable domain EPEVTQTPSHQVTQMGQEVILRCVPISNHLYFYWYRQILGQKVEFLVSFYNNEISEKSEIFDDQFSVERPDGSNFTLKIRSTKLEDSAMYFCATVGQGNTEAFFGQGTRLTVV.

The rearrangement uses TRBV29-1 and TRBJ2-3, with D possibly TRBD2 on 5 matching bases. This CDR3 region has 13 residues. The V and J ends lost 6 bases and 4 bases respectively, with 14 bases between them. Germline CDR1 reads SQVTM; CDR2 reads ANQGSEA. The CDR3 sequence is CSVRLRVPDTQYF. The CDR3 coding sequence is TGCAGCGTACGGTTGAGGGTTCCAGATACGCAGTATTTT.

J is TRBJ2-7 and V is TRBV28, with D possibly being TRBD1 (5 bases). V lost 5 bases to trimming and J lost 6 bases, with 14 bases between them. CDR1 is MDHEN, CDR2 SYDVKM, per germline. This CDR3 spans 13 amino acids. The DNA for the CDR3 is TGTGCCAGCAGTGCCTGGACAATCGGCGAGCAGTACTTC. Protein sequence: CASSAWTIGEQYF. Drawing the rest from reference TRBV28 and TRBJ2-7, the complete variable domain is DVKVTQSSRYLVKRTGEKVFLECVQDMDHENMFWYRQDPGLGLRLIYFSYDVKMKEKGDIPEGYSVSREKKERFSLILESASTNQTSMYLCASSAWTIGEQYFGPGTRLTVT.

The genes are TRBV7-9 and TRBJ2-7; D is unresolved. Germline CDR1 reads SEHNR; CDR2 reads FQNEAQ (reference sequence). Between the trimmed V and J ends, which lost 5 bases and 1 base, there was a span of 9 bases. The CDR3 extends over 13 amino acids. CDR3 protein: CASSRVTSYEQYF. In nucleotides, the CDR3 is TGTGCCAGCAGCCGGGTCACGTCCTACGAGCAGTACTTC.

The gene calls are TRBV7-2 and TRBJ2-3; D not certain. V was shortened by 1 base and J by 0 bases, with 5 bases between the two germline ends. Germline CDR1 SGHTA, CDR2 FQGNSA. This CDR3 has 14 residues. CDR3 nucleotide sequence: TGTGCCAGCAGCTTAGTCGGCAGCACAGATACGCAGTATTTT. It codes for CASSLVGSTDTQYF.

The chain joins TRBV13 to TRBJ2-1; D gene unclear. This CDR3 is 14 amino acids long. The V and J ends lost 3 bases and 0 bases respectively, with 6 bases between them. Per the germline V gene, CDR1 is PRHDT and CDR2 is FYEKMQ (reference sequence). CDR3 sequence: CASSFHSSYNEQFF. CDR3 coding DNA: TGTGCCAGCAGCTTCCACAGCTCCTACAATGAGCAGTTCTTC. The variable domain in full, with the rest retrieved from reference TRBV13 and TRBJ2-1, is AAGVIQSPRHLIKEKRETATLKCYPIPRHDTVYWYQQGPGQDPQFLISFYEKMQSDKGSIPDRFSAQQFSDYHSELNMSSLELGDSALYFCASSFHSSYNEQFFGPGTRLTVL.

This chain joins TRBV28 and TRBJ2-7, with 12 bases aligning to TRBD2. There are 18 residues in the CDR3. The germline V gene encodes CDR1 MDHEN and CDR2 SYDVKM. V lost 5 bases, J lost 2 bases, and 13 bases stayed unmatched. The CDR3 region is CASSPYWTSGDIAYEQYF. The CDR3 DNA is TGTGCCAGCAGTCCATACTGGACTAGCGGGGATATCGCCTACGAGCAGTACTTC.

This sequence joins TRBV10-1 and TRBJ2-3, with TRBD2 matching 11 bases. V was pared by 9 bases and J by 6 bases, with 11 bases of the junction left unmatched. Germline-derived CDR1 and CDR2 are WNHNN and SYGVQD (reference sequence). This CDR3 has 15 amino acids. The CDR3 DNA reads TGCGCCAGACTAGCGGGAGCCATAATAACGGATACGCAGTATTTT. Residues: CARLAGAIITDTQYF.

The chain has TRBV15 and TRBJ2-7, with 12 nucleotides matching TRBD2. The CDR3 has 19 amino acids. Per germline, CDR1 LNHNV and CDR2 YYDKDF (reference sequence). The trim removed 0 bases at V and 4 bases at J, leaving 13 bases unmatched. The CDR3 loop reads CATSRDYSLAGGLGYEQYF. The CDR3 nucleotides read TGTGCCACCAGCAGAGATTACTCACTAGCGGGAGGTTTAGGGTACGAGCAGTACTTC. Based on the CDR3 plus reference TRBV15 and TRBJ2-7, the full variable domain is DAMVIQNPRYQVTQFGKPVTLSCSQTLNHNVMYWYQQKSSQAPKLLFHYYDKDFNNEADTPDNFQSRRPNTSFCFLDIRSPGLGDTAMYLCATSRDYSLAGGLGYEQYFGPGTRLTVT.

The chain joins TRBV6-5 to TRBJ2-7; maybe TRBD2 (5 bases). The ends were cut back, 0 bases at V and 7 bases at J, with 13 bases in the middle. The CDR3 runs 14 residues. Germline V gene sequence: CDR1 MNHEY, CDR2 SVGAGI. DNA of the CDR3: TGTGCCAGCAGTTACTCTGGGGATACGGGGGAGCAGTACTTC. Protein: CASSYSGDTGEQYF.

This chain connects TRBV2 to TRBJ1-5; the D is unclear. CDR3 size: 15 residues. CDR1 SNHLY and CDR2 FYNNEI come from the germline V gene. With 1 base removed from V and 0 bases from J, the gap between germline ends came to 7 bases. The CDR3 protein is CASSEGSYSNQPQHF. CDR3 sequence (DNA): TGTGCCAGCAGTGAAGGCAGCTATAGCAATCAGCCCCAGCATTTT.

About this clone: The same CDR3 also results from other DNA sequences found in this sample. The chain carries TRBV10-3 and TRBJ2-7, with D perhaps assigned TRBD1 or TRBD2 (6 bases each). There are 14 residues in the CDR3. The V end was cut by 3 bases, the J end by 0 bases, with 9 bases between. Germline V lookup: CDR1 ENHRY, CDR2 SYGVKD. The CDR3 bases are TGTGCCATCAGTGAAAGGGGGGACTCCTACGAGCAGTACTTC. Its translation: CAISERGDSYEQYF.

This chain joins TRBV4-3 and TRBJ2-6; D remains ambiguous. CDR3 size: 15 residues. V lost 1 base and J 3 bases, leaving 7 bases between the germline ends. Per the germline V gene, CDR1 is LGHNA and CDR2 is YSLEER. The CDR3 nucleotides read TGCGCCAGCAGCCAAGGCCTTAGTGGGGCCAACGTCCTGACTTTC. Encoded protein: CASSQGLSGANVLTF.

Comment on this clone: One end of the junction fails to match germline, which may point to a read error. Different DNA sequences within this sample yield the same CDR3. The rearrangement joins TRBV19 to TRBJ1-2; D not certain. Germline V gene sequence: CDR1 LNHDA, CDR2 SQIVND (reference sequence). This CDR3 contains 13 residues. The CDR3 is CASSIEGYYGYTF. The DNA for the CDR3 is TGCGCCAGTAGTATAGAGGGCTACTATGGCTACACCTTC.

The rearrangement joins TRBV7-3 to TRBJ2-7; TRBD1 aligns across 7 bases. V dropped 0 bases and J dropped 2; count of bases not matched to a gene: 1. Per the germline V gene, CDR1 is SGHTA and CDR2 is FQGTGA. There are 14 residues in the CDR3. The CDR3 protein is CASSLTGQTYEQYF. The CDR3 DNA sequence: TGTGCCAGCAGCTTAACGGGACAGACCTACGAGCAGTACTTC.

The sample holds a few counts of this clone. The genes are TRBV30 and TRBJ1-2; D gene ambiguous. CDR1 GTSNPN and CDR2 SVGIG come from the germline V gene (reference sequence). The V and J ends lost 0 bases and 10 bases respectively, with 9 bases between them. The CDR3 has 11 residues. CDR3 nucleotides: TGTGCCTGGAGTGTGGGCGGTGACTACACCTTC. This gives the protein CAWSVGGDYTF.

The chain has TRBV10-2 and TRBJ2-1, with TRBD2 matching 7 bases. V lost 2 bases and J lost 9; bases outside the gene matches: 4. Germline V gene lookup returns CDR1 WSHSY and CDR2 SAAADI. The CDR3 spans 13 residues. CDR3 coding DNA: TGCGCCAGCAGTGAGCAAAGCGGGATTGAGCAGTTCTTC. This encodes CASSEQSGIEQFF.

Concerning this clone itself: A read error may produce the germline difference seen at one junction end. V gene TRBV7-7 combines with J gene TRBJ1-1; a possible D gene is TRBD1 (6 bases). Per germline, CDR1 SSHAT and CDR2 FNYEAQ (reference sequence). This CDR3 spans 13 amino acids. The CDR3, as DNA: TGTGCTAGCAGCTTAGGCACAGGGACTGAAGCTTTCTTT. Translated: CASSLGTGTEAFF.

CDR3 sequence reads: CASSLASSYEQYF. CDR3 DNA: TGTGCCAGCAGCTTAGCGAGTTCCTACGAGCAGTACTTC. The chain carries TRBV11-2 and TRBJ2-7, with unresolved D. The CDR3 has 13 residues. The V and J ends lost 1 base and 1 base respectively, with 5 bases between them. CDR1 is SGHAT, CDR2 FQNNGV, per germline.

This chain links TRBV4-3 with TRBJ2-3; D unresolved. Looked up from germline, CDR1 is LGHNA and CDR2 is YSLEER. V gave up 4 bases and J gave up 5 bases, with 7 bases separating them. The CDR3 has 12 residues. The CDR3 nucleotides read TGCGCCAGCAGCCCCGGCGGAGATACGCAGTATTTT. Protein sequence: CASSPGGDTQYF.

This rearrangement joins TRBV4-3 to TRBJ1-1; D is unclear. The germline V and J ends were trimmed by 3 bases and 2 bases, with 4 bases remaining between them. Germline V gene lookup returns CDR1 LGHNA and CDR2 YSLEER. This CDR3 has 12 amino acids. The CDR3 DNA follows: TGCGCCAGCAGCCATGGAAACACTGAAGCTTTCTTT. Translated: CASSHGNTEAFF.